This T cell receptor (beta chain) was recovered during a study of T-cell memory formation after mild COVID-19. Study-wide background: TCR clusters showed largely donor specificity. Study-level results: Second-wave clones peaking on day 37 lacked confirmed SARS-CoV-2 specificity.

This CDR3 is 14 amino acids long. Germline V CDR1 and CDR2: GTSNPN, SVGIG (reference sequence). Points on this clonotype: What it recognizes is unknown. One end of the junction varies from germline; a read error may be responsible.

TCRdb used MiXCR to reprocess the 5' RACE reads, holding one entry per CDR3 protein. This sample has hundreds of thousands of distinct CDR3 sequences, with about 13% found just once. The sample consisted of PBMCs or a T cell subset sorted from them (not recorded which). This chain uses TRBV30 with TRBJ2-5; tentatively, D is TRBD1 or TRBD2 (6 bases each). This clonotype was obtained from a young man who had mild COVID-19 (a few samples of this study predate the infection). Cell type and time point are not known. The CDR3 loop reads CAWGVKGGGETQYF. CDR3 bases: TGTGCCTGGGGTGTGAAGGGGGGCGGGGAGACCCAGTACTTC.